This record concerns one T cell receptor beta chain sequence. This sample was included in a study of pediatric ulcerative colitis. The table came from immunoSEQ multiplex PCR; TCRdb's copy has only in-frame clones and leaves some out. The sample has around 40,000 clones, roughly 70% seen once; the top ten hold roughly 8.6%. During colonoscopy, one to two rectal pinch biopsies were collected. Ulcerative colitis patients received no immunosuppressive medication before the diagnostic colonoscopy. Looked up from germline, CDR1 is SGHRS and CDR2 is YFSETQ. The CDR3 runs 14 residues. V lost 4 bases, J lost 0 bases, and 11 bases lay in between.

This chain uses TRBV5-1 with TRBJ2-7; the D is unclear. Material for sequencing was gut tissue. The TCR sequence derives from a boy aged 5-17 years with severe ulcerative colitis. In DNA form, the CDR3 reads TGCGCCAGCAGCAACCTGGACGTCTCCTACGAGCAGTACTTC. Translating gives CASSNLDVSYEQYF.